This TCR beta chain derives from a study of vaccination effects on CD4 cells after COVID-19. Whole-study context: Following the second dose by a median of 72 days, the post-vaccine samples were obtained.

As regards this clone: What it recognizes is unknown.

The table came from immunoSEQ multiplex PCR; TCRdb's copy has only in-frame clones and leaves some out. This sample yields 21,000 or so clones, of which roughly three quarters are seen a single time; about 9.3% belongs to the top ten. Antigen-specific CD4+ T cells were expanded with viral peptide pools in the ViraFEST assay before sequencing. Following 10 days of culture, CD4+ T cells were isolated. As their vaccination, participants received two doses of either BNT162b2 or mRNA-1273. Vaccinated participants had no history of SARS-CoV-2 infection and tested negative for nucleocapsid antibodies. After under 2.5 million PBMC were placed in each well, they were cultured with approximately 10 IU/ml IL-2 and approximately 10 ug/ml peptides. On both days 3 and 7, half of the culture medium was replaced with IL-2 medium. V was clipped by 0 bases and J by 4 bases, with 9 bases between them. Germline V gives CDR1 SGHRS, CDR2 YFSETQ. The CDR3 extends over 14 amino acids.

The chain couples TRBV5-1 to TRBJ2-3; D ambiguous. This clonotype originated in a human donor who received a COVID-19 vaccine. This sample comprised CD4+ T cells from PBMCs cultured with HCoV-229E spike peptides, obtained after COVID-19 vaccination. For the CDR3, the DNA is TGCGCCAGCAGCTTGGGTGAGGTGGCAGATACGCAGTATTTT. The encoded protein is CASSLGEVADTQYF.